This T cell receptor beta chain was identified during a study of blood T cell repertoires in COVID-19. Looked up from germline, CDR1 is MGHDK and CDR2 is SYGVNS. CDR3 length equals 15 residues. The V end lost 6 bases, the J end lost 1 base, and 16 bases lay between the germline ends. The protocol was immunoSEQ multiplex PCR, while the TCRdb copy is restricted to in-frame clones and leaves out a portion. In the table there are hundreds of thousands of clones, roughly nine tenths of which are singletons. The receptor was isolated from a young woman with acute COVID-19. The V call is TRBV25-1, the J call TRBJ2-7, with D possibly matching TRBD1 (5 bases). What was sequenced was PBMCs or T cells enriched from blood (not recorded which). The CDR3 DNA sequence: TGTGCCAGCAGGTCGGACACCGCCTTTTCCTACGAGCAGTACTTC. Its protein product is CASRSDTAFSYEQYF.